The clone carrying this TCR beta chain registers medium-sized by frequency. What it binds is unknown. Roughly 38,000 genome equivalents of blood DNA were amplified for TRB. This specimen belongs to a study of T cell clusters in autoimmune cytopenias. Whole-study findings and limits: TRB repertoire shifts in secondary cytopenia and chronic lymphocytic leukemia mostly reflected lymphoma, not autoimmunity. Physiological T cell clusters of healthy donors were apparently absent in primary autoimmune cytopenia patients. Compared with active autoimmune hepatitis patients, healthy donors showed about 3-fold more exclusive TRB clusters. No cluster-lack signature appeared between secondary cytopenia and chronic lymphocytic leukemia patients, apparently due to lymphoma masking.

TRB was amplified by touch-down multiplex PCR, primer pools A and B combined. From the multiplex PCR reads, TCRdb lists one entry per CDR3 protein and no DNA. Here the sample table reports under 2,500 distinct CDR3 sequences. CDR3 length: 16 residues. Germline loops: CDR1 SEHNR, CDR2 FQNEAQ (reference sequence). The sample consisted of peripheral blood. The receptor was isolated from a human donor with an autoimmune cytopenia or autoimmune hepatitis (not recorded which). This sequence joins TRBV7-9 and TRBJ2-6. CDR3 region: CASSLVAETGANVLTF.